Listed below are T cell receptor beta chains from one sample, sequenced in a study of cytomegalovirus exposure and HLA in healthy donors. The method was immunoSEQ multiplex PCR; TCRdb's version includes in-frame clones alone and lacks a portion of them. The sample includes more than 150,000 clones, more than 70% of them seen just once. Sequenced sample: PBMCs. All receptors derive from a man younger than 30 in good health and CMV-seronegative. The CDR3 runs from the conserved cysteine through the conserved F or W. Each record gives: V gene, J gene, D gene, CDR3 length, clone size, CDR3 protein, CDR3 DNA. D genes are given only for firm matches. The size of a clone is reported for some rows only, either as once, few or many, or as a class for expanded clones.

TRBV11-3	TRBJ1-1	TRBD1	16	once	CASRWSTEGGGQEAFF	TGTGCCAGCAGGTGGAGTACGGAGGGAGGTGGACAGGAGGCTTTCTTT
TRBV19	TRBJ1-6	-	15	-	CASRYSFLPNSPLHF	TGTGCCAGTAGGTACAGCTTCTTACCTAATTCACCCCTCCACTTT
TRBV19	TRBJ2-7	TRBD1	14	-	CASTAGTGVYEQYF	TGTGCCAGTACCGCCGGGACAGGAGTCTACGAGCAGTACTTC
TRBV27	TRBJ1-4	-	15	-	CASSLRLGLGEKLFF	TGTGCCAGCAGTTTAAGGCTAGGTCTAGGAGAAAAACTGTTTTTT
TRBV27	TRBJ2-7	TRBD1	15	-	CASRKSGTGGGEQYF	TGTGCCAGCAGGAAATCCGGGACAGGGGGTGGCGAGCAGTACTTC
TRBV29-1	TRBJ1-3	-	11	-	CSATEYNTIYF	TGCAGCGCAACCGAGTATAACACCATATATTTT
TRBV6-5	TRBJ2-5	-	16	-	CASSYSILREQETQYF	TGTGCCAGCAGTTACTCGATTCTCAGGGAACAAGAGACCCAGTACTTC
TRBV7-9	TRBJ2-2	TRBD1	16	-	CASSPVDRGWTGELFF	TGTGCCAGCAGCCCAGTGGACAGGGGTTGGACCGGGGAGCTGTTTTTT
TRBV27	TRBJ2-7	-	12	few	CASSRPRGEQYF	TGTGCCAGCTCCAGGCCTCGGGGGGAGCAGTACTTC
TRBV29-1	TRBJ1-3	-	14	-	CSVRLTGTGNTIYF	TGCAGCGTGCGCCTTACAGGAACTGGAAACACCATATATTTT
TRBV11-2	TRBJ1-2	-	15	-	CASSLGRTVGYGYTF	TGTGCCAGCAGCTTAGGCAGAACAGTCGGCTATGGCTACACCTTC
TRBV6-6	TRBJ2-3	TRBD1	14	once	CASTTGQYTDTQYF	TGTGCCAGCACCACGGGACAGTACACAGATACGCAGTATTTT
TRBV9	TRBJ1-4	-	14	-	CASSVGPENEKLFF	TGTGCCAGCAGCGTAGGCCCGGAGAATGAAAAACTGTTTTTT
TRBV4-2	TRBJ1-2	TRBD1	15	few	CASSLRQGDDYGYTF	TGTGCCAGCAGCCTTAGACAGGGGGACGACTATGGCTACACCTTC
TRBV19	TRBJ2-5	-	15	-	CASSSGEGTRETQYF	TGTGCCAGTAGTAGTGGCGAGGGCACGAGGGAGACCCAGTACTTC
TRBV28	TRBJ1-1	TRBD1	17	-	CASSLRGDYRGNVEAFF	TGTGCCAGCAGTTTACGGGGAGACTACAGGGGGAATGTAGAAGCTTTCTTT
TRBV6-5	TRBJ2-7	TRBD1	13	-	CASNDRVTYEQYF	TGTGCCAGCAACGACAGGGTTACTTACGAGCAGTACTTC
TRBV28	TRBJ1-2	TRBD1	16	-	CASRVASTGGLHGYTF	TGTGCCAGCAGAGTTGCTTCCACAGGGGGGCTCCATGGCTACACCTTC
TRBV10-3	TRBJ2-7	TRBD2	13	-	CAIRGTSDYEQYF	TGTGCCATCAGAGGGACTAGCGACTACGAGCAGTACTTC
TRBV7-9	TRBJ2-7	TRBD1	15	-	CASSSRDSTFYEQYF	TGTGCCAGCAGCAGCCGGGACAGCACCTTCTACGAGCAGTACTTC
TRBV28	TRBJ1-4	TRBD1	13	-	CASNGQGFEKLFF	TGTGCCAGCAATGGACAGGGTTTTGAAAAACTGTTTTTT
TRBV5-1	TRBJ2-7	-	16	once	CASSWLLAEGSYEQYF	TGCGCCAGCAGCTGGCTTCTAGCCGAAGGCTCCTACGAGCAGTACTTC
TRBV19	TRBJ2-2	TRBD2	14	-	CASLGLAVTGELFF	TGTGCCAGCTTAGGACTAGCGGTCACCGGGGAGCTGTTTTTT
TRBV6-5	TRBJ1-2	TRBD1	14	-	CASTLSGQGYGYTF	TGTGCCAGCACTTTATCGGGACAGGGCTATGGCTACACCTTC
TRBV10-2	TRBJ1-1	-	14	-	CASSTQGKGTEAFF	TGCGCCAGCAGTACTCAGGGGAAGGGGACTGAAGCTTTCTTT
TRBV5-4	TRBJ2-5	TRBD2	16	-	CASSLGTSGSLETQYF	TGTGCCAGCAGCTTAGGAACTAGCGGGAGTTTGGAGACCCAGTACTTC
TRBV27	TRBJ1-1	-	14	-	CASSLRSGRTEAFF	TGTGCCAGCAGTTTAAGGTCAGGGCGGACTGAAGCTTTCTTT
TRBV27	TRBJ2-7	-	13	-	CASSLSVSYEQYF	TGTGCCAGCAGTTTATCCGTGTCCTACGAGCAGTACTTC
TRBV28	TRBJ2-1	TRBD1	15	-	CASSLVGTANNEQFF	TGTGCCAGCAGTTTAGTCGGGACAGCTAACAATGAGCAGTTCTTC
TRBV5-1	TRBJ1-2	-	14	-	CASSLTGDNYGYTF	TGCGCCAGCAGCCTGACAGGAGATAACTATGGCTACACCTTC
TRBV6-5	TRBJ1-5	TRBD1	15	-	CASSPPTGTGQPQHF	TGTGCCAGCAGTCCCCCGACAGGGACGGGCCAGCCCCAGCATTTT
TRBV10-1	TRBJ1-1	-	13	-	CASSVRQNTEAFF	TGCGCCAGCAGTGTAAGACAAAACACTGAAGCTTTCTTT
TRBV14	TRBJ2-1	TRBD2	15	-	CASSQLAGGYNEQFF	TGTGCCAGCAGCCAACTAGCGGGAGGGTACAATGAGCAGTTCTTC
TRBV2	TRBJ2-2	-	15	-	CASSAKSPNTGELFF	TGTGCCAGCAGTGCAAAGAGCCCGAACACCGGGGAGCTGTTTTTT
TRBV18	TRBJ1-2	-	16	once	CASSPLADNDVNGYTF	TGTGCCAGCTCACCACTCGCCGACAACGATGTTAATGGCTACACCTTC
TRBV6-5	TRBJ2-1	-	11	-	CASSYENEQFF	TGTGCCAGCAGTTATGAGAATGAGCAGTTCTTC
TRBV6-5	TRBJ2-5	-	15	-	CASSYSGGDQETQYF	TGTGCCAGCAGTTACTCAGGGGGGGACCAAGAGACCCAGTACTTC
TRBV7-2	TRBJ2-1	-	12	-	CASSIGTQEQFF	TGTGCCAGCAGCATCGGGACACAAGAGCAGTTCTTC
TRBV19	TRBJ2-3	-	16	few	CASSMGSGFHPYTQYF	TGTGCCAGTAGTATGGGGAGCGGGTTCCATCCATATACGCAGTATTTT
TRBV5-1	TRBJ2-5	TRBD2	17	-	CASSRGLAGGRGETQYF	TGCGCCAGCAGTCGTGGACTAGCGGGAGGCAGAGGAGAGACCCAGTACTTC
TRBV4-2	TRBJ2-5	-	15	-	CASSQGKLEQETQYF	TGTGCCAGCAGCCAAGGAAAACTAGAGCAAGAGACCCAGTACTTC